One sample yielded the 16 T cell receptor beta chains listed below, sequenced in a study of control samples from healthy donors and cancer patients. Sequenced by immunoSEQ multiplex PCR; TCRdb stores in-frame clones only, minus some. This sample has over 10,000 clones, with just under 95% found just once. Material: PBMCs. Every receptor here comes from a man older than 75 with lung cancer.

This chain connects TRBV5-5 to TRBJ1-2; 11 bases line up with TRBD1. V shed 5 bases, J shed 4 bases, and the junction held 7 bases outside the gene matches. The germline V gene has CDR1 SGHKS and CDR2 YYEKEE (reference sequence). The CDR3 has 15 amino acids. The CDR3 DNA reads as TGTGCCAGCAGACCCGGACAGGGGGCCGGCTATGGCTACACCTTC. Encoded protein: CASRPGQGAGYGYTF.

A single count supports this clone. This chain links TRBV3-1 (or the pseudogene TRBV3-2) with TRBJ2-2; D is unresolved. The CDR3 contains 14 residues. Germline-derived CDR1 and CDR2 are LGHDT and YNNKEL (reference sequence). The ends were cut back, 2 bases at V and 6 bases at J, with 10 bases in the middle. Written as DNA, the CDR3 is TGTGCCAGCAGCCAACTGTTGGATCCCGGGGAGCTGTTTTTT. Translating it yields CASSQLLDPGELFF.

This chain joins TRBV3-1 (or the pseudogene TRBV3-2) and TRBJ1-5, with D possibly being TRBD1 (6 bases). Germline CDR1 is LGHDT and CDR2 is YNNKEL (reference sequence). The CDR3 loop spans 16 amino acids. Deletions cut 2 bases from V and 2 bases from J, with 13 bases between. The CDR3 DNA reads as TGTGCCAGCAGCCAAAGGGCGCCAGGGGGCAATCAGCCCCAGCATTTT. This codes for CASSQRAPGGNQPQHF.

In its sample, this clone was seen once. The chain is built from TRBV6-5 and TRBJ2-7; 9 positions match TRBD1. The CDR3 is 14 amino acids. Germline CDR1 is MNHEY and CDR2 is SVGAGI. J was trimmed by 2 bases and V by 2 bases; bases with no gene match: 1. In nucleotides, the CDR3 is TGTGCCAGCAGTTACCGGGACAGGGCCTACGAGCAGTACTTC. It translates to CASSYRDRAYEQYF.

V and J are TRBV4-1 and TRBJ2-7, with 8 positions matching TRBD2. CDR3 size: 16 residues. Germline V gene sequence: CDR1 MGHRA, CDR2 YSYEKL. Trimming removed 1 base from V and 0 bases from J; junction bases left unmatched: 5. The CDR3 spells CASSQVPGLGSYEQYF. CDR3 bases: TGCGCCAGCAGCCAAGTACCGGGACTAGGCTCCTACGAGCAGTACTTC.

This clone has a single count. The rearrangement joins TRBV2 to TRBJ2-6, with 7 bases fitting TRBD1. J was trimmed by 2 bases and V by 6 bases; bases with no gene match: 4. Germline V gene data show CDR1 as SNHLY and CDR2 as FYNNEI. The CDR3 runs to 15 residues. The CDR3 DNA follows: TGTGCCAGCAGCCGACAGGGAACTGGGGCCAACGTCCTGACTTTC. It encodes CASSRQGTGANVLTF.

V gene TRBV7-9 combines with J gene TRBJ1-1; D is possibly TRBD1 (5 bases). V lost 4 bases and J 7 bases, leaving 16 bases between the germline ends. This CDR3 comprises 14 residues. CDR1 and CDR2 (germline): SEHNR, FQNEAQ (reference sequence). For the CDR3, the DNA is TGTGCCAGCAGCTATGTCGGAGGGGATGGTGAAGCTTTCTTT. Its protein is CASSYVGGDGEAFF.

This clone showed up just a few times. The chain recombines TRBV18 with TRBJ1-5; a possible D gene is TRBD1 (6 bases). V was clipped by 3 bases and J by 0 bases, with 12 bases between them. The CDR3 has 16 residues. Germline assignment: CDR1 KGHSH and CDR2 LQKENI. The CDR3 DNA follows: TGTGCCAGCTCACCCGGGGGGGGCTATAGCAATCAGCCCCAGCATTTT. Translated, it gives CASSPGGGYSNQPQHF.

The V and J genes are TRBV27 and TRBJ1-1, with 8 bases matching TRBD1. The CDR3 totals 13 residues. After removal of 6 bases from V and 11 bases from J, the junction contained 11 bases not matched to a gene. Germline V gene sequence: CDR1 MNHEY, CDR2 SMNVEV (reference sequence). The CDR3 bases are TGTGCCAGCAGCCTACTCCAGGGGGCGGAGGCTTTCTTT. Translating gives CASSLLQGAEAFF.

The CDR3 loop reads CATSEDRDRVGGYTF. DNA for the CDR3: TGTGCCACCAGTGAAGACCGGGACAGGGTCGGCGGCTACACCTTC. The chain joins TRBV24-1 to TRBJ1-2; 9 bases map to TRBD1. CDR1 and CDR2 from the germline V gene are KGHDR and SFDVKD. The CDR3 contains 15 residues. V shed 4 bases, J shed 8 bases, and the junction held 10 bases outside the gene matches.

The V gene is TRBV7-9, the J gene TRBJ2-3, with D maybe TRBD1 (6 bases). V was shortened by 5 bases and J by 0 bases, with 12 bases between the two germline ends. This CDR3 contains 15 residues. CDR1 is SEHNR and CDR2 is FQNEAQ in the germline V gene (reference sequence). The DNA for the CDR3 is TGTGCCAGCAGCCTCCAGGGGCCTAGCACAGATACGCAGTATTTT. Protein: CASSLQGPSTDTQYF.

This chain connects TRBV6-5 to TRBJ2-5; D perhaps matches TRBD1 (6 bases). The germline V and J ends were trimmed by 6 bases and 0 bases, with 8 bases remaining between them. Germline CDR1 and CDR2: MNHEY and SVGAGI. The CDR3 has 13 residues. The CDR3 coding sequence is TGTGCCAGCAGAGGGGGAAACCAAGAGACCCAGTACTTC. As protein: CASRGGNQETQYF.

The rearrangement links TRBV5-1 to TRBJ2-6; 9 bases are a match to TRBD1. Germline V gene lookup returns CDR1 SGHRS and CDR2 YFSETQ. CDR3 length equals 18 residues. With V trimmed by 3 bases and J by 4 bases, 11 bases remained unmatched. In nucleotides, the CDR3 is TGCGCCAGCAGCTCTTCACCGGGACAGGGCCCCGGGGCCAACGTCCTGACTTTC. The encoded protein is CASSSSPGQGPGANVLTF.

The genes are TRBV2 and TRBJ2-5; TRBD1 aligns across 7 bases. This CDR3 region has 13 residues. Looked up from germline, CDR1 is SNHLY and CDR2 is FYNNEI. V was pared by 5 bases and J by 5 bases, with 5 bases of the junction left unmatched. In DNA, the CDR3 is TGTGCCAGCAGTAACAGGGGCAGGGAGACCCAGTACTTC. It translates to CASSNRGRETQYF.

This rearrangement joins TRBV5-1 to TRBJ2-5; 7 positions match TRBD2. This CDR3 has 15 residues. Looked up from germline, CDR1 is SGHRS and CDR2 is YFSETQ. Trimming cost V 3 bases and J 2 bases; bases outside gene matches: 7. The CDR3 DNA reads as TGCGCCAGCAGCTCGGGTCCCGGGGGGCAAGAGACCCAGTACTTC. It encodes CASSSGPGGQETQYF.

The V gene is TRBV7-8, the J gene TRBJ1-1, with D perhaps matching TRBD1 (6 bases). V dropped 5 bases and J dropped 4 bases, with 17 bases sitting between them. CDR1 SGHVS and CDR2 FQNEAQ come from the germline V gene. This CDR3 is 15 amino acids long. The chain's CDR3 is CASSRGGTPSTEAFF. The CDR3 DNA reads as TGTGCCAGCAGCCGCGGGGGGACACCCAGCACTGAAGCTTTCTTT.